The entry that follows covers one TCR beta chain sequence. Its antigen is unknown. Germline assignment: CDR1 SNHLY and CDR2 FYNNEI. The CDR3 contains 14 residues. The V end was cut by 3 bases, the J end by 2 bases, with 10 bases between. A single record per CDR3 protein comes from TCRdb applying MiXCR to the 5' RACE reads. The sample has around 99,000 distinct CDR3 sequences, approximately 17% seen once. This specimen comes from a study of early T cells in non-severe SARS-CoV-2 infection. Study-wide results and limits: VDJdb matches were skewed toward anti-spike CD8 T cell responses.

Material: whole blood, obtained at baseline. V and J are TRBV2 and TRBJ1-2, with no clear D. This TCR was recovered from an adult who was a healthcare worker with PCR-confirmed SARS-CoV-2 infection or an uninfected control (not recorded which). The CDR3 DNA reads TGTGCCAGCAGTGACGAGACCATAAACTATGGCTACACCTTC. Protein product: CASSDETINYGYTF.